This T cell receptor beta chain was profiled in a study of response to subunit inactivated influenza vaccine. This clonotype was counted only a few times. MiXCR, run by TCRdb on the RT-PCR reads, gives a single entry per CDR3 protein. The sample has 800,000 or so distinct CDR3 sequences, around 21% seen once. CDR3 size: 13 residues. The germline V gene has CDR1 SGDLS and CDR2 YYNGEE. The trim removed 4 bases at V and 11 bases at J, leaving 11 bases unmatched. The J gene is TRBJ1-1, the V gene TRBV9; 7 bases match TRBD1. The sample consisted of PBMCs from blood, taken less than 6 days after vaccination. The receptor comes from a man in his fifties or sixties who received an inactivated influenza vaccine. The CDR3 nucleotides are TGTGCCAGCAGCCCAAATACAGGGGCAAATGCTTTCTTT. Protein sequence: CASSPNTGANAFF. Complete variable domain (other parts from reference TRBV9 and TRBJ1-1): DSGVTQTPKHLITATGQRVTLRCSPRSGDLSVYWYQQSLDQGLQFLIQYYNGEERAKGNILERFSAQQFPDLHSELNLSSLELGDSALYFCASSPNTGANAFFGQGTRLTVV.